These T cell receptor beta chains were read from a single sample in a study of OX40 agonist ivuxolimab in advanced cancers. The repertoire was sequenced with immunoSEQ multiplex PCR; TCRdb's copy has only in-frame clones and lacks some. The table has about 67,000 clones, around 87% seen once. The sample in question was CD4+ or CD8+ T cells sorted from blood, obtained in a trial of the OX40 agonist ivuxolimab. These receptors came from an adult with an advanced solid tumor such as melanoma, head and neck, liver or kidney cancer. The CDR3 runs from the conserved cysteine through the conserved F or W. Some rows mark clone size as missing; the rest say once, few, many or name a class of expanded clone.

>16|TRBJ1-5|NA|TRBV6-6
CASSSTKVRMGQPQHF
>14|TRBJ1-6|NA|TRBV28
CATWPHDGGSPLHF
>17|TRBJ2-1|NA|TRBV7-2
CASSLVGGTGGYNEQFF
>14|TRBJ1-1|NA|TRBV2
CASRDRFMNTEAFF
>15|TRBJ1-6|NA|TRBV30
CAWKPRQGRNSPLHF
>18|TRBJ2-5|NA|TRBV4-2
CASSQDRDQRTGAGTQYF
>15|TRBJ2-7|once|TRBV28
CASSTPSGYSYEQYF
>14|TRBJ2-1|NA|TRBV28
CASNRGSSYNEQFF
>13|TRBJ2-7|NA|TRBV5-1
CASSQEGPGEQYF
>16|TRBJ2-7|NA|TRBV4-1
CASSQALTRQGTPPDF
>12|TRBJ2-5|few|TRBV27
CASSLARGPQYF
>15|TRBJ1-1|NA|TRBV18
CASSPPGTANTEAFF
>12|TRBJ2-7|NA|TRBV2
CASRRQGYEQYF
>14|TRBJ2-7|few|TRBV9
CASSARDTSYEQYF
>20|TRBJ2-7|few|TRBV15
CATSRGKEGYQIISSYEQYF
>16|TRBJ2-1|NA|TRBV11-3
CASSLDRVGGHNEQFF
>15|TRBJ1-2|NA|TRBV5-6
CASSLQVPANYGYTF
>14|TRBJ2-7|NA|TRBV28
CASSPSGRFHEQYF
>17|TRBJ1-3|once|TRBV4-1
CASSQDFIRGGENTIYF
>12|TRBJ2-1|few|TRBV28
CASSPSNNEQFF
>17|TRBJ1-2|NA|TRBV9
CASSGGLGGPTNYGYTF
>18|TRBJ2-1|NA|TRBV7-3
CASSPGRVSRGLNNEQFF
>14|TRBJ2-7|NA|TRBV6-1
CASTRQGSSYEQYF
>17|TRBJ2-5|NA|TRBV9
CASSVGGTGGLGETQYF
>16|TRBJ2-3|once|TRBV11-2
CASSLGVGRNTDTQYF
>16|TRBJ2-7|NA|TRBV7-2
CASSLDSAGTPHEQYF
>13|TRBJ1-5|NA|TRBV29-1
CSVAPGRDQPQHF
>19|TRBJ2-1|NA|TRBV13
CASSLGLAGGASSYNEQFF
>9|TRBJ2-7|NA|TRBV29-1
CSVHKEQYF
>15|TRBJ2-7|NA|TRBV11-3
CASSLGGELSYEQYF
>13|TRBJ1-2|NA|TRBV28
CASFVGGLWGYTF
>15|TRBJ1-6|few|TRBV4-2
CASSPLELADSPLHF
>15|TRBJ1-4|once|TRBV4-3
CASSRLGRPDEKLFF
>15|TRBJ2-5|NA|TRBV5-1
CASSKFGQARETQYF
>17|TRBJ1-3|NA|TRBV9
CASSEGSRVGPGNTIYF
>14|TRBJ2-2|NA|TRBV4-2
CASSQHEETGELFF
>16|TRBJ2-1|NA|TRBV4-1
CASSQSIAGDYNEQFF
>14|TRBJ2-1|NA|TRBV19
CASSIQSSYNEQFF
>14|TRBJ2-7|NA|TRBV18
CASSLSGQGREQYF
>16|TRBJ2-5|NA|TRBV5-4
CASSSREGVYQETQYF